Described below is a single T cell receptor beta chain sequence and its context. Recruits, aged about 18 to 89 years, lived in 25 or so US areas. Cohorts were determined from participant-reported clinical history. Assay: immunoSEQ multiplex PCR; the TCRdb copy retains only in-frame clones and omits some. The table shows hundreds of thousands of clones, with roughly nine tenths occurring only once. CDR1 SGHAT and CDR2 FQDESV come from the germline V gene (reference sequence). The CDR3 contains 12 residues. Trimming pared 5 bases from V and 3 bases from J, leaving 8 bases between. The data were taken from a study of blood T cell repertoires in COVID-19. Study-wide background: Acute and convalescent COVID-19 samples came from the United States, Italy and Spain. Sample material is recorded as cDNA or gDNA derived from T cells, B-cell-depleted T cells, or PBMCs.

The sequenced material came from PBMCs or T cells enriched from blood (not recorded which). The sequence came from a man aged 60 to 75 who had recovered from COVID-19. This chain uses TRBV11-1 with TRBJ2-7; D is perhaps TRBD1 (6 bases). The CDR3: CASSQDSYEQYF. CDR3 nucleotides: TGTGCCAGCAGCCAGGACAGCTACGAGCAGTACTTC.